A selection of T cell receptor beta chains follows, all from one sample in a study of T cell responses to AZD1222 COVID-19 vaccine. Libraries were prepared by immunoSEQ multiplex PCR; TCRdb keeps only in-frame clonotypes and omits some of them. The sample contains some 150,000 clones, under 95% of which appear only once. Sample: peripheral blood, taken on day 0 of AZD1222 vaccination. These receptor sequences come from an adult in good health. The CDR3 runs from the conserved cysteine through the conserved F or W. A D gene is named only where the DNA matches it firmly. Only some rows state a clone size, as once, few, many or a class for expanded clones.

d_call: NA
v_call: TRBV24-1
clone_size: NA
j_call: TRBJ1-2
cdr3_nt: TGTGCCACTAAAGGAGGGGCAGGAGGCTATGGCTACACCTTC
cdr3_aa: CATKGGAGGYGYTF

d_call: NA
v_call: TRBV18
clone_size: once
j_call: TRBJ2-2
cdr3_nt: TGTGCCAGTAGCGATGGAACCGGGGAGCTGTTTTTT
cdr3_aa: CASSDGTGELFF

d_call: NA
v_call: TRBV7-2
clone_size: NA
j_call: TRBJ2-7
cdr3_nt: TGTGCCAGCAGCCAAGATCCAGGGGAGTCCTACGAGCAGTACTTC
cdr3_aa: CASSQDPGESYEQYF

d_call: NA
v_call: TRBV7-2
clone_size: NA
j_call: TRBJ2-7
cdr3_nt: TGTGCCAGCAGCTTAGCTCGGACCCTCTACGAGCAGTACTTC
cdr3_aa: CASSLARTLYEQYF

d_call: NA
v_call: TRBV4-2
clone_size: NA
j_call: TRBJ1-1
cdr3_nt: TGTGCCAGCAGCCAAGGAGGGCGAGGTGGTACTGAAGCTTTCTTT
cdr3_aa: CASSQGGRGGTEAFF

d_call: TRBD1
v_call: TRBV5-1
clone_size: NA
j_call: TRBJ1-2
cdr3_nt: TGCGCCAGCAGCCTTGTGGGCAGGGGGGTTAACTATGGCTACACCTTC
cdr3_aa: CASSLVGRGVNYGYTF

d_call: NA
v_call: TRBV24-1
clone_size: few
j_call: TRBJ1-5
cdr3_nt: TGTGCCACCAGTAGTGGCGGTCCAAAACGGGGTGGCAATCAGCCCCAGCATTTT
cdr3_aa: CATSSGGPKRGGNQPQHF

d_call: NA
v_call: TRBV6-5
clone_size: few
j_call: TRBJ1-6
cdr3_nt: TGTGCCAGCAGTTACGGGGATAGTAATTCACCCCTCCACTTT
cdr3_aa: CASSYGDSNSPLHF

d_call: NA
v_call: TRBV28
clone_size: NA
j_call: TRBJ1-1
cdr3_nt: TGTGCCAGCGGTAAGGGTAGGGACACTGAAGCTTTCTTT
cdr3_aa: CASGKGRDTEAFF

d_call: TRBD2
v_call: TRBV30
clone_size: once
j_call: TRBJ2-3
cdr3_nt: TGTGCCTGGAGTGTATCGGGGGAGGGTACGCAGTATTTT
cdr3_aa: CAWSVSGEGTQYF

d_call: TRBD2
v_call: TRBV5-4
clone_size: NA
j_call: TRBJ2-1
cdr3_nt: TGTGCCAGCAGCTTGGCCGGACTAGCCTACAATGAGCAGTTCTTC
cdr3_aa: CASSLAGLAYNEQFF

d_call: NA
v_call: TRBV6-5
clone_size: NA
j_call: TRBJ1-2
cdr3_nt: TGTGCCAGCAGTTACTTCCCTCCAGGGAGAAAGGGCTACACCTTC
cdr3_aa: CASSYFPPGRKGYTF

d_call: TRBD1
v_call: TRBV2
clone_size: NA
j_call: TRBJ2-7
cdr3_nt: TGTGCCAGCAGGGACAGGGCAAGGGCCTACGAGCAGTACTTC
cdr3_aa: CASRDRARAYEQYF

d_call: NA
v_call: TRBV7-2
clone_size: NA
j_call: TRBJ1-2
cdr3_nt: TGTGCCATCTGGGATACTTATGGCTACACCTTC
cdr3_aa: CAIWDTYGYTF

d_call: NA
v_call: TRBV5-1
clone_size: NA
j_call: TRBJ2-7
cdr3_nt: TGCGCCAGCAGCCCAAGCGGGCCCGAGGCCTACGAGCAGTACTTC
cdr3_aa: CASSPSGPEAYEQYF

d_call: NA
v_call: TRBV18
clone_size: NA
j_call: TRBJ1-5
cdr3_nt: TGTGCCAGCTCACCAGGTAGCAATCAGCCCCAGCATTTT
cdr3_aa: CASSPGSNQPQHF

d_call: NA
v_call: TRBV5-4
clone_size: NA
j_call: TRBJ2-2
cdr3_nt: TGTGCCAGCAGCTTGGGGGACCGCGGCCTCGGGGAGCTGTTTTTT
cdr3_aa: CASSLGDRGLGELFF

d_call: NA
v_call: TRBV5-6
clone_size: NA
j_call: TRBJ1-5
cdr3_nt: TGTGCCAGCAGCTTTTACACGAGCGATAGCAATCAGCCCCAGCATTTT
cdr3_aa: CASSFYTSDSNQPQHF

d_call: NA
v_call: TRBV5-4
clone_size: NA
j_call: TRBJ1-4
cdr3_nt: TGTGCCATGGGGGGCATCCGTGAAAAACTGTTTTTT
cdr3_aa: CAMGGIREKLFF

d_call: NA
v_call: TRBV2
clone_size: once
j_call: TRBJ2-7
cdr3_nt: TGTGCCAGCACTGGACAGTCCCGGGACTACGAGCAGTACTTC
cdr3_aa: CASTGQSRDYEQYF

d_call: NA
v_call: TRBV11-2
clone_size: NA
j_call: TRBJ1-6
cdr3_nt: TGTGCCAGCAGCTTAGGACAGTCATATTCCTCCTATAATTCACCCCTCCACTTT
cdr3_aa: CASSLGQSYSSYNSPLHF

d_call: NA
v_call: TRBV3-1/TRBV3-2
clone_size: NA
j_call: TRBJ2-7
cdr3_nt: TGTGCCAGCAGCCGGTGCCGATTAACTTACGAGCAGTACTTC
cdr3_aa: CASSRCRLTYEQYF

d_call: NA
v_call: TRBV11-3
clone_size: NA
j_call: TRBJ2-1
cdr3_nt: TGTGCCAGCAGCTTCCAAGTAAATGAGCAGTTCTTC
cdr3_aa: CASSFQVNEQFF

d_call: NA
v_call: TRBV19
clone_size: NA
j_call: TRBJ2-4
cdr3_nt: TGTGCCAGTAGTATAGTGCATGCGGGGAGCGGGCCCCGGAACATTCAGTACTTC
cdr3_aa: CASSIVHAGSGPRNIQYF

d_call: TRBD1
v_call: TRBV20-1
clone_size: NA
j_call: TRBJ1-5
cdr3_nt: TGCAGTGCTAGTCCGGCGGGACAGGGCGTGAATCAGCCCCAGCATTTT
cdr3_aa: CSASPAGQGVNQPQHF

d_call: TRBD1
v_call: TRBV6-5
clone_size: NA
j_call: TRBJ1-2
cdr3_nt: TGTGCCGGTCTCCGGGACAGGGGTAACTATGGCTACACCTTC
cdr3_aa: CAGLRDRGNYGYTF

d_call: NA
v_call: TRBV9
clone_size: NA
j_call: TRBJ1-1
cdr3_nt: TGTGCCAGCAGCGTAGGACCCTGGGCAGAGAACACTGAAGCTTTCTTT
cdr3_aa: CASSVGPWAENTEAFF

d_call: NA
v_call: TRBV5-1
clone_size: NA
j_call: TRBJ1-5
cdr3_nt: TGCGCCAGCAGCTTGTCCGGGAGCAATCAGCCCCAGCATTTT
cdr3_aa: CASSLSGSNQPQHF

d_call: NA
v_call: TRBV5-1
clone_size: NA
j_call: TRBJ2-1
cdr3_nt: TGCGCCAGCAGCCTCCTTCCATCCGGGTACTTTGAGCAGTTCTTC
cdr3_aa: CASSLLPSGYFEQFF

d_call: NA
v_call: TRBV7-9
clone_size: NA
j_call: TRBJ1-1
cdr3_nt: TGTGCCAGCAGCTTAGCTAGGGAACCTGCTTTCTTT
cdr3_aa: CASSLAREPAFF

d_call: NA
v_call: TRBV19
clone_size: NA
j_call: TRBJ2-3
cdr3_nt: TGTGCCAGTAGTATAGGACTAGTTCCAGATACGCAGTATTTT
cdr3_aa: CASSIGLVPDTQYF

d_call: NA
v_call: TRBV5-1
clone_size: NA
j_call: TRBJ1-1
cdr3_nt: TGCGCCAGCAGCTTGGAAAGGGGGGCTGAAGCTTTCTTT
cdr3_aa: CASSLERGAEAFF

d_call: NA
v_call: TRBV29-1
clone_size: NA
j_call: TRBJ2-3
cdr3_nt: TGCAGCGTTGAGTCCTTAGCGGATCGGCTCACAGATACGCAGTATTTT
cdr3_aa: CSVESLADRLTDTQYF

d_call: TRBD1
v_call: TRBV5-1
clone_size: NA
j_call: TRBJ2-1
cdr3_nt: TGCGCCAGCAGCTTCGGGACAGGGGGTAGGAATGAGCAGTTCTTC
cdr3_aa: CASSFGTGGRNEQFF

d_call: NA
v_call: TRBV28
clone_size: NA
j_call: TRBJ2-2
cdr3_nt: TGTGCCAGCGTCCGGGGCCCGAACACCGGGGAGCTGTTTTTT
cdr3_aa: CASVRGPNTGELFF

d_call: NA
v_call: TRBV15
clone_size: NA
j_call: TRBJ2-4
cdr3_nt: TGTGCCACCAGCAGAGATAGTAGGGCCAAAAACATTCAGTACTTC
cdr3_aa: CATSRDSRAKNIQYF

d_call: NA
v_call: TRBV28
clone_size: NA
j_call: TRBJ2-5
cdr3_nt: TGTGCCAGCAGTTTTGGGTCCGCCGGACAGACCCAGTACTTC
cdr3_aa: CASSFGSAGQTQYF

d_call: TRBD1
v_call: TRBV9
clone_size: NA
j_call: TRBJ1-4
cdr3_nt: TGTGCCAGCAGCCGGACAGGGGATGAAAAACTGTTTTTT
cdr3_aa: CASSRTGDEKLFF

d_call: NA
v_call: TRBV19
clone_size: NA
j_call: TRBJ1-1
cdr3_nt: TGTGCCAGTAGGACCATAGGGCCGGGGCGGAACACTGAAGCTTTCTTT
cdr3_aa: CASRTIGPGRNTEAFF

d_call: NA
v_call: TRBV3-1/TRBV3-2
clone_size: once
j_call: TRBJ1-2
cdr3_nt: TGTGCCAGCAGCCTAACCCTTCGGGGGGTTAACGGCTACACCTTC
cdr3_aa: CASSLTLRGVNGYTF

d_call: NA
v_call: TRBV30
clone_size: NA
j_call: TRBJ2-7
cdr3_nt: TGTGCCTGGAGTGTGGCGGGCCAGGAGCAGTACTTC
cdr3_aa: CAWSVAGQEQYF

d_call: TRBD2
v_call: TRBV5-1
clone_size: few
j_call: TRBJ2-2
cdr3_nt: TGCGCCAGCAAAAGCGGGACGAACACCGGGGAGCTGTTTTTT
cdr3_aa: CASKSGTNTGELFF

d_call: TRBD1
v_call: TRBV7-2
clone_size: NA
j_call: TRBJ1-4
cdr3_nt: TGTGCCAGCAGCCTACGACAGGGTACTAATGAAAAACTGTTTTTT
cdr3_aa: CASSLRQGTNEKLFF

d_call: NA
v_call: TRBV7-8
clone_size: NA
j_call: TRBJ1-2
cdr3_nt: TGTGCCAGCAGCTTAGCATTCGGGAGCTATGGCTACACCTTC
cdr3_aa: CASSLAFGSYGYTF

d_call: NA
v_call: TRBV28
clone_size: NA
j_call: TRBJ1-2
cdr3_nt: TGTGCCAGCACCCTCGGGACGGAAGATGGCTACACCTTC
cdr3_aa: CASTLGTEDGYTF

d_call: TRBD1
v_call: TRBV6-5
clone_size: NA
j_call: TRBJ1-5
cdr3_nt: TGTGCCAGCAGGCGCGGACAGGTTAGCAATCAGCCCCAGCATTTT
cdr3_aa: CASRRGQVSNQPQHF

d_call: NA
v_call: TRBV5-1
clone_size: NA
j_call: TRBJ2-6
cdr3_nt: TGCGCCAGCAGCTTGGGGGCAGGGACTGGGGCCAACGTCCTGACTTTC
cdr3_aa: CASSLGAGTGANVLTF

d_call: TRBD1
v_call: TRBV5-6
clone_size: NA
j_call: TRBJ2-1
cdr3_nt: TGTGCCAGCAGTCCTTGGGGGACAGCTAACAATGAGCAGTTCTTC
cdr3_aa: CASSPWGTANNEQFF

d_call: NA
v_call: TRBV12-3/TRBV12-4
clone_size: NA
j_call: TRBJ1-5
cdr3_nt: TGTGCCAGCACTAAGTCCACTGGTCAGCCCCAGCATTTT
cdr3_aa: CASTKSTGQPQHF

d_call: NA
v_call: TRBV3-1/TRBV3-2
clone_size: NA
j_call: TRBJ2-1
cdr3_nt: TGTGCCAGCATGGGCTATTCCTACAATGAGCAGTTCTTC
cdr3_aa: CASMGYSYNEQFF

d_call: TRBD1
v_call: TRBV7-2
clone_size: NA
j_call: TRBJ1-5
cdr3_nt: TGTGCCAGCAGCCGCACAGGGGTTGGCAATCAGCCCCAGCATTTT
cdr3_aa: CASSRTGVGNQPQHF

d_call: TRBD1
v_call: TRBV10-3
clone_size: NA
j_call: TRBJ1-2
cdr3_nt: TGTGCCATCAGGGACAGGGTCGACTATGGCTACACCTTC
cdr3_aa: CAIRDRVDYGYTF

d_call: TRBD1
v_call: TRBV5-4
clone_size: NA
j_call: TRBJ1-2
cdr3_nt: TGTGCCAGCAGCCCAAATGGACAGGGGAGAATCACCTTC
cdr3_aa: CASSPNGQGRITF